This T cell receptor beta chain was identified in a study of beta chain features in type 1 diabetes. Study background: Healthy donors resembled patients in age, gender and cell yields.

Since all of the isolated RNA was reverse transcribed, expressed TCRB transcripts were what got sequenced. Sequencing of naive, central memory and regulatory T cell samples gave an average of approximately 3.8 million reads. Here immunoSEQ multiplex PCR was the method, and the copy in TCRdb shows in-frame clones only, minus some. The sample lists under 300,000 clones; approximately 11% were seen once. General study points: Type 1 diabetes patients showed a moderate but significant shortening of TCRB CDR3s in all four CD4+ subsets. Insertions were fewer and deletions more numerous at VDJ junctions in type 1 diabetes patients. For patients and controls alike, PCR might favor shorter templates to the same degree.

This clone was recorded a few times. Its antigen is still unknown. The ends were cut back, 2 bases at V and 6 bases at J, with 15 bases in the middle. Looked up from germline, CDR1 is MNHNY and CDR2 is SVGAGI (reference sequence). The CDR3 sequence is 15 residues long. Sequencing was carried out using naive CD4+ T cells from blood. The V and J genes are TRBV6-6 and TRBJ2-3, with D perhaps TRBD1 (6 bases). This TCR was sampled from a man aged 30-40 years with type 1 diabetes. The CDR3 spells CASSYPRQAGDTQYF. DNA of the CDR3: TGTGCCAGCAGTTACCCTCGACAGGCTGGCGATACGCAGTATTTT.